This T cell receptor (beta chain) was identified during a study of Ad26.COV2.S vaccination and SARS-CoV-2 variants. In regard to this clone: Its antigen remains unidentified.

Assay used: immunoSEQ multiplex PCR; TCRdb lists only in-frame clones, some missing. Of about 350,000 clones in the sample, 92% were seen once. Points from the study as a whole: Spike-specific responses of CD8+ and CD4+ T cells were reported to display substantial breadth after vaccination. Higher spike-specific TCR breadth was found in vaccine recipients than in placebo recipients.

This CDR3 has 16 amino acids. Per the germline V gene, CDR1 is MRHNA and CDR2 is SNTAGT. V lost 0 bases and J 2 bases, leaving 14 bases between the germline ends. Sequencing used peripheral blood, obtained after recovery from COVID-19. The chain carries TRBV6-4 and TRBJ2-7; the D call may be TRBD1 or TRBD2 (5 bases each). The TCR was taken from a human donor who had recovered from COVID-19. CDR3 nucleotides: TGTGCCAGCAGTGACTCGACGGGGCTCAAACCCTACGAGCAGTACTTC. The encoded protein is CASSDSTGLKPYEQYF.